The TCR beta chain described here comes from a study of post-analysis software for immune sequencing data. Study-level background: Both relapsing-remitting and secondary progressive multiple sclerosis featured among the disease courses, as did progressive-relapsing multiple sclerosis.

Prepared libraries of TCR beta cDNA carried unique molecular identifiers. Starting from around 0.96 to 9.9 million T cells, the study yielded approximately 460,000 cDNA molecules. TCRdb reanalysed the PCR reads using MiXCR and keeps one entry per CDR3 protein. The data show some 370,000 distinct CDR3 sequences, less than 35% seen once. A word on this clonotype: Antigen specificity is unknown.

V was trimmed by 2 bases and J by 0 bases, leaving 9 bases between them. The germline CDR1 and CDR2 sequences are SGHTA and FQGNSA. There are 15 residues in the CDR3. Study observations and caveats: There was significantly lower normalized Chao1 diversity in multiple sclerosis patients than in controls. TRBV segments more frequent in patients than in controls numbered several and included TRBV5-6, TRBV5-1 and TRBV20-1.

The sequence derives from a girl aged 10 to 17 with multiple sclerosis. The chain joins TRBV7-2 to TRBJ2-3; D not resolved. Material for sequencing was blood. The CDR3 protein is CASSLQVASTDTQYF. CDR3 bases: TGTGCCAGCAGCTTACAGGTGGCTAGCACAGATACGCAGTATTTT. The variable domain in full, completed from reference TRBV7-2 and TRBJ2-3, reads GAGVSQSPSNKVTEKGKDVELRCDPISGHTALYWYRQSLGQGLEFLIYFQGNSAPDKSGLPSDRFSAERTGGSVSTLTIQRTQQEDSAVYLCASSLQVASTDTQYFGPGTRLTVL.